This T cell receptor (beta chain) was retrieved from a study of CD8 T cells in Susac syndrome. On this clonotype: The antigen is undetermined.

V dropped 6 bases and J dropped 3 bases, with 15 bases sitting between them. Germline CDR1 MDHEN, CDR2 SYDVKM. The CDR3 runs 14 residues. In blood CD8+ and CD4+ T cells, TCR beta underwent sequencing. Random hexamers were used to reverse transcribe the RNA input (about 0.45 to 1 ug). TCR beta CDR3 was amplified by immunoSEQ multiplex PCR. This amplification extended across 54 Vbeta and 13 Jbeta segments. MiXCR was run by TCRdb on the immunoSEQ multiplex PCR reads, yielding one entry per CDR3 protein. There are more than 85,000 distinct CDR3 sequences in the sample; about 96% occur only once, and more than 0.095% lies in the top ten. Study conclusions and caveats: An acknowledgment was made by the study that its TCR sequencing and HLA analysis involved relatively few individuals.

The TCR comes from a human donor in good health. The sample taken for sequencing was CD4+ T cells from PBMCs. The chain combines TRBV28 with TRBJ2-7, with D tentatively TRBD1 (5 bases). The CDR3 DNA reads as TGTGCCAGCAGATCCTTTCCCAGGGTCTACGAGCAGTACTTC. It encodes CASRSFPRVYEQYF.